Below are 3 T cell receptor beta chains sequenced from a single sample in a study of early stage breast cancer tumors. This table comes from immunoSEQ multiplex PCR, and its TCRdb copy is limited to in-frame clones, with some not included. The sample lists tens of thousands of clones; 80% were seen once. Sequenced material: blood. All receptors come from a person in their sixties with breast cancer.

The chain carries TRBV7-8 and TRBJ2-1, with 8 bases matching TRBD2. Germline trimming cut 3 bases from V and 1 base from J; bases unmatched to any gene: 5. Per the germline V gene, CDR1 is SGHVS and CDR2 is FQNEAQ. This CDR3 spans 16 amino acids. The CDR3 is CASSFQREWSYNEQFF. The CDR3 bases are TGTGCCAGCAGCTTCCAGCGGGAGTGGTCCTACAATGAGCAGTTCTTC. Supplemented by reference TRBV7-8 and TRBJ2-1, the full variable domain reads GAGVSQSPRYKVAKRGQDVALRCDPISGHVSLFWYQQALGQGPEFLTYFQNEAQLDKSGLPSDRFFAERPEGSVSTLKIQRTQQEDSAVYLCASSFQREWSYNEQFFGPGTRLTVL.

The CDR3 region is CASSQDATGSGANVLTF. The CDR3, as DNA: TGCGCCAGCAGCCAAGATGCCACGGGCTCTGGGGCCAACGTCCTGACTTTC. This chain uses TRBV4-3 with TRBJ2-6; D call uncertain. Germline-derived CDR1 and CDR2 are LGHNA and YSLEER. This CDR3 spans 17 amino acids. With 0 bases removed from V and 0 bases from J, the gap between germline ends came to 9 bases.

This chain connects TRBV5-1 to TRBJ2-3, with D possibly being TRBD2 (5 bases). The germline V gene encodes CDR1 SGHRS and CDR2 YFSETQ. Trimming removed 4 bases from V and 6 bases from J, with 18 bases in between. The length of the CDR3 is 15 residues. CDR3 amino acids: CASSDLRSGGDTQYF. The CDR3 nucleotides read TGCGCCAGCAGCGATCTTCGGAGCGGCGGGGATACGCAGTATTTT.